This T cell receptor (beta chain) came from a study of cytomegalovirus exposure and HLA in healthy donors. Germline CDR1 reads SGHVS; CDR2 reads FNYEAQ. The V end lost 2 bases, the J end lost 7 bases, and 6 bases lay between the germline ends. The CDR3 covers 12 residues. The study ran its PCR with 60 Vbeta and 13 Jbeta primers. The protocol was immunoSEQ multiplex PCR, while the TCRdb copy is restricted to in-frame clones and leaves out a portion. In all, the sample yields fewer than 130,000 clones. This receptor was obtained from a man in his fifties or sixties in good health and CMV-seronegative. The chain has TRBV7-6 and TRBJ2-1, with D unclear. The sequenced material came from PBMCs. CDR3 in DNA: TGTGCCAGCAGCTTAAACTCGAATGAGCAGTTCTTC. Its translation is CASSLNSNEQFF.